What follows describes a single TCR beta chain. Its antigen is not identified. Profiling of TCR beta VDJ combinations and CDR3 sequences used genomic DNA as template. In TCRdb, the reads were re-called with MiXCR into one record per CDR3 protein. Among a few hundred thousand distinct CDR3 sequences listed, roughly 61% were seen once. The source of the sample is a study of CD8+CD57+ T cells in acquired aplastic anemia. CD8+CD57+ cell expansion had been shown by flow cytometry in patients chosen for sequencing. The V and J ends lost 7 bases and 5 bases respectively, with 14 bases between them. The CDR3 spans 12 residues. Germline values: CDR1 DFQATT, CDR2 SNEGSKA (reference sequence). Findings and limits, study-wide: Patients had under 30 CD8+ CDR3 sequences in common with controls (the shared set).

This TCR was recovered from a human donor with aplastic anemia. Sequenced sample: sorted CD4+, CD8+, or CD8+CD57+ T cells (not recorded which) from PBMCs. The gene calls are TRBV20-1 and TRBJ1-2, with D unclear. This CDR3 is CSESAGPYGYTF. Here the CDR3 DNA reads TGCAGTGAATCGGCAGGCCCATATGGCTACACCTTC.